This T cell receptor beta chain was sequenced for a study of metastatic and nonmetastatic thyroid tumors. Background on the study: Both malignant and benign thyroid patients supplied peripheral blood and tumor or nodule tissue samples, across which the repertoires of these patients were then compared.

Not a single patient had been given any form of treatment at any point before undergoing thyroid surgery. This clone has at least ten counts. This specimen includes other DNA sequences encoding the same CDR3. Germline V gene lookup returns CDR1 MNHNS and CDR2 SASEGT. The CDR3 contains 15 residues. V shed 6 bases and J shed 1 base, with 14 bases lying between them. TCRdb re-clonotyped the PCR reads through MiXCR. The repertoire includes around 19,000 clones, around 16% of them detected once, and over 9.5% sits in the top ten. The rearrangement joins TRBV6-1 to TRBJ2-3, with D possibly being TRBD1 (6 bases). The receptor was isolated from a female donor with papillary thyroid cancer or a benign thyroid nodule (not recorded which). Some clones in this sample may be carry-over from other donors' samples. Sequencing was done on a sample of tumor tissue. Here the CDR3 DNA reads TGTGCCAGCAGCCTCAGGGGAGCGGGCACAGATACGCAGTATTTT. Translation gives CASSLRGAGTDTQYF.